This TCR beta chain was found in a study of Ad26.COV2.S vaccination and SARS-CoV-2 variants. Treatment meaning: 19 received Ad26.COV2.S at low or high dose, single or two shots; a few received placebo; per-sample allocation not given. Collection of the samples took place on day 63 after the first injection of vaccine or placebo. The germline V gene encodes CDR1 SGHTA and CDR2 FQGNSA. Trimming left V 0 bases short and J 7 bases short, with 7 bases between. The CDR3 contains 13 residues. Only in-frame clones appear in the TCRdb table, and some are missing; sequencing was by immunoSEQ multiplex PCR. The sample carries a few hundred thousand clones, roughly 84% recorded once.

The V and J genes are TRBV7-2 and TRBJ1-5, with D unresolved. The sequencing here drew on peripheral blood, taken in a trial of Ad26.COV2.S vaccine versus placebo. The TCR sequence derives from a person between 18 and 65 years old who received the Ad26.COV2.S COVID-19 vaccine or a placebo. The CDR3 DNA follows: TGTGCCAGCAGCTTAGCTGAGAGGCAGCCCCAGCATTTT. This sequence encodes CASSLAERQPQHF.